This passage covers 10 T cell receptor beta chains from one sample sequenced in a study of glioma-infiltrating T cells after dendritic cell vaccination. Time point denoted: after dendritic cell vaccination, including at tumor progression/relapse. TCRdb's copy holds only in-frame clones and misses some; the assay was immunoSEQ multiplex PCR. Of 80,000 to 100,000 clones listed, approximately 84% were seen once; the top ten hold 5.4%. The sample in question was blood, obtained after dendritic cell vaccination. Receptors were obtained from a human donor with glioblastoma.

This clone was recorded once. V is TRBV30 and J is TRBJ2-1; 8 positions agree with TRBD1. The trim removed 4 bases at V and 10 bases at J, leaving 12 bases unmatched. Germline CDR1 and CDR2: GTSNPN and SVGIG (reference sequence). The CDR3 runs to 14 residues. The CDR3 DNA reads TGTGCCTGGACCTTCTCAACAGGGGGAGACGAGCAGTTCTTC. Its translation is CAWTFSTGGDEQFF.

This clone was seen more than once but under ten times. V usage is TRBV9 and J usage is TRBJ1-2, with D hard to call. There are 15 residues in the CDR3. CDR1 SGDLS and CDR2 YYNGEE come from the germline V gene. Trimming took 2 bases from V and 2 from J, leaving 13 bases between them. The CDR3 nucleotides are TGTGCCAGCAGCGTGGGTCAGGACTTCAACTATGGCTACACCTTC. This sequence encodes CASSVGQDFNYGYTF.

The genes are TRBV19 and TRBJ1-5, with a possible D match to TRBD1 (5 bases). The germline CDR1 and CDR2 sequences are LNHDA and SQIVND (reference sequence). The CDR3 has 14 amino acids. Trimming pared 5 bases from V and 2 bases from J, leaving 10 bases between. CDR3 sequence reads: CASSPQVGNQPQHF. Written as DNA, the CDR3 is TGTGCCAGTAGTCCACAGGTTGGCAATCAGCCCCAGCATTTT.

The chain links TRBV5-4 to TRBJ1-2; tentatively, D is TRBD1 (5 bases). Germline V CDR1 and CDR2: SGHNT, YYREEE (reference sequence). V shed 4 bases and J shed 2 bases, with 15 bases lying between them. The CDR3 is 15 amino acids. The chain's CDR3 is CASSMERGGNYGYTF. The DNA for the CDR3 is TGTGCCAGCAGCATGGAGCGGGGGGGAAACTATGGCTACACCTTC.

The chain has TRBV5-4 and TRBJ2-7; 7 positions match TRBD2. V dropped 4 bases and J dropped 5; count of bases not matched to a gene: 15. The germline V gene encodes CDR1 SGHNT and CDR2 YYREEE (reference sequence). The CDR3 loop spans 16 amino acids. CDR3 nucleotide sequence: TGTGCCAGCAGCAAGGCAATTGGCGGGAGAAACCACGAGCAGTACTTC. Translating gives CASSKAIGGRNHEQYF.

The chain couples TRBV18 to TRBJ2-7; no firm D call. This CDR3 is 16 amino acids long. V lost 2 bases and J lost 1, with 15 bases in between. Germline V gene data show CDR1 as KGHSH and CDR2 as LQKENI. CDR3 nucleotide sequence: TGTGCCAGCTCACCAATGGATCCGCAGGTATCCTACGAGCAGTACTTC. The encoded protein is CASSPMDPQVSYEQYF.

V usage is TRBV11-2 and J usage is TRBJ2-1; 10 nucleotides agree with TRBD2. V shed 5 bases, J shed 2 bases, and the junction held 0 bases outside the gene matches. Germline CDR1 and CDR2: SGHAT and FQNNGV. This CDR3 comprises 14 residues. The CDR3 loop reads CASSGLAAYNEQFF. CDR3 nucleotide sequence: TGTGCCAGCAGCGGACTAGCGGCCTACAATGAGCAGTTCTTC.

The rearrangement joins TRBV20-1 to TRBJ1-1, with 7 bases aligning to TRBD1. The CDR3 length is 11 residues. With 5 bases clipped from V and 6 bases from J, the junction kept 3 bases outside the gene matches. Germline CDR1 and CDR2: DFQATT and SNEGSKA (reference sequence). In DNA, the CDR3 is TGCAGTGCTTCAGGGGGACCTGAAGCTTTCTTT. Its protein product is CSASGGPEAFF.

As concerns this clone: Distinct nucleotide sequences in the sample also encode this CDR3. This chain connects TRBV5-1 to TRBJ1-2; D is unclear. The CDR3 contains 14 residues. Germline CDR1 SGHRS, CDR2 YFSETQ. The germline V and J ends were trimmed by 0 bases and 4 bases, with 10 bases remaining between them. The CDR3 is CASSLGGRGYGYTF. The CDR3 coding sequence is TGCGCCAGCAGCTTGGGAGGACGGGGCTATGGCTACACCTTC. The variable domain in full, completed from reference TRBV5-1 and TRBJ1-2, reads KAGVTQTPRYLIKTRGQQVTLSCSPISGHRSVSWYQQTPGQGLQFLFEYFSETQRNKGNFPGRFSGRQFSNSRSEMNVSTLELGDSALYLCASSLGGRGYGYTFGSGTRLTVV.

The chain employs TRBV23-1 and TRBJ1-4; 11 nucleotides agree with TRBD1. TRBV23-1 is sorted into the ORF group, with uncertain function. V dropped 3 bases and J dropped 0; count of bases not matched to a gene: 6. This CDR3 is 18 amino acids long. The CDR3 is CASSHTDRGPSTNEKLFF. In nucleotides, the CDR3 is TGCGCCAGCAGTCATACGGACAGGGGGCCCTCAACTAATGAAAAACTGTTTTTT.